This entry lists 26 T cell receptor beta chains sequenced from one sample in a study of T cell repertoires and Cas9 in healthy adults. TCRdb keeps only in-frame clones here, not all; method: immunoSEQ multiplex PCR. The sample comprises 13,000 to 15,000 clones, about 89% of which are singletons, and roughly 2% rests with the top ten. Sequenced sample: Tregs (CD4+, CD25+, CD127-, CD137-, CD154-) from PBMCs; culture status not recorded. Every receptor here comes from a human donor in good health.

V gene TRBV5-1 combines with J gene TRBJ2-3; the match to TRBD2 covers 13 bases. The CDR3 is 16 residues long. V lost 3 bases, J lost 6 bases, and 7 bases stayed unmatched. The germline V gene encodes CDR1 SGHRS and CDR2 YFSETQ. The CDR3, as DNA: TGCGCCAGCAGCTACGGACTAGCGGGGGAAGGGGATACGCAGTATTTT. Translated: CASSYGLAGEGDTQYF.

The genes are TRBV5-1 and TRBJ1-2, with 11 nucleotides matching TRBD1. The junction had 13 bases not matched to a gene; V was cut back by 4 bases and J by 8 bases. The CDR3 has 16 residues. CDR1 and CDR2 from the germline V gene are SGHRS and YFSETQ. The CDR3 loop reads CASSPGTGGWNRGYTF. As DNA, the CDR3 is TGCGCCAGCAGCCCCGGGACAGGGGGTTGGAACCGCGGCTACACCTTC.

In its sample, this clone was seen once. The chain combines TRBV6-1 with TRBJ2-1; TRBD2 aligns across 9 bases. The CDR3 covers 14 residues. From germline, CDR1 is MNHNS and CDR2 SASEGT. The V and J ends lost 6 bases and 6 bases, in that order; junction bases with no gene match: 6. The CDR3, as DNA: TGTGCCAGCAGAACCGGGACTAGCCTCAATGAGCAGTTCTTC. Residues: CASRTGTSLNEQFF.

This clone was seen more than once but under ten times. The chain links TRBV5-1 to TRBJ2-3, with 9 bases lining up with TRBD1. CDR3 length: 16 residues. J lost 0 bases, V lost 0 bases, and 2 bases had no gene match. Germline-derived CDR1 and CDR2 are SGHRS and YFSETQ. The CDR3 here is CASSLGGTGSTDTQYF. CDR3 DNA sequence: TGCGCCAGCAGCTTGGGGGGGACAGGGAGCACAGATACGCAGTATTTT.

The V and J genes are TRBV9 and TRBJ2-5; D uncertain. The V end was cut by 0 bases, the J end by 5 bases, with 8 bases between. The CDR3 totals 13 residues. The germline CDR1 and CDR2 sequences are SGDLS and YYNGEE. The CDR3 region is CASSVAGQETQYF. DNA of the CDR3: TGTGCCAGCAGCGTAGCGGGTCAGGAGACCCAGTACTTC.

The gene calls are TRBV28 and TRBJ2-5; D perhaps matches TRBD2 (6 bases). Trimming shortened V by 5 bases and J by 2 bases, and 15 bases separated the two germline ends. The CDR3 is 15 amino acids. Germline-derived CDR1 and CDR2 are MDHEN and SYDVKM. The CDR3 here is CASSPGGLPQETQYF. The CDR3 nucleotides are TGTGCCAGCAGTCCCGGGGGATTACCACAAGAGACCCAGTACTTC.

This sequence joins TRBV27 and TRBJ2-3; 10 nucleotides match TRBD1. Germline assignment: CDR1 MNHEY and CDR2 SMNVEV (reference sequence). The trim removed 5 bases at V and 6 bases at J, leaving 14 bases unmatched. The CDR3 covers 17 residues. CDR3 protein: CASSTLRTGGIVDTQYF. The CDR3 DNA reads TGTGCCAGCAGTACCCTCAGGACAGGGGGGATTGTGGATACGCAGTATTTT.

The genes are TRBV7-8 and TRBJ2-1; TRBD1 might be the D (6 bases). V lost 1 base to trimming and J lost 4 bases, with 11 bases between them. This CDR3 spans 15 amino acids. Germline loops: CDR1 SGHVS, CDR2 FQNEAQ. The chain's CDR3 is CASSLGGREYNEQFF. The CDR3 nucleotides read TGTGCCAGCAGCTTAGGGGGGCGCGAATACAATGAGCAGTTCTTC.

The J gene is TRBJ1-6, the V gene TRBV4-1, with a possible D match to TRBD1 (6 bases). Between the trimmed V and J ends, which lost 6 bases and 6 bases, there was a span of 18 bases. From germline, CDR1 is MGHRA and CDR2 YSYEKL. CDR3 size: 16 residues. The DNA of the CDR3 is TGCGCCAGCAGTCGACTTCAGGGGTCCCGTAATTCACCCCTCCACTTT. Its translation is CASSRLQGSRNSPLHF.

The V and J genes are TRBV11-1 and TRBJ2-5; a weak D match, TRBD2 (6 bases). The germline V and J ends were trimmed by 0 bases and 7 bases, with 18 bases remaining between them. The germline V gene encodes CDR1 SGHAT and CDR2 FQDESV (reference sequence). This CDR3 comprises 16 residues. CDR3 DNA: TGTGCCAGCAGCTTAGCCGGGGGACCGACGACTGGGACCCAGTACTTC. It translates to CASSLAGGPTTGTQYF.

J is TRBJ2-3 and V is TRBV12-2; the table's D gene call, TRBD2, was not cross checked with the DNA. TRBV12-2 is an annotated pseudogene. The CDR3 length is 14 residues. In DNA form, the CDR3 reads TGTGCAGAAGGACTAGCGGGTAGCACAGATACGCAGTATTTT. Residues: CAEGLAGSTDTQYF.

The J gene is TRBJ2-6, the V gene TRBV18; weak D call: TRBD1 (6 bases). The ends were cut back, 0 bases at V and 0 bases at J, with 9 bases in the middle. This CDR3 has 17 amino acids. Germline V gene data show CDR1 as KGHSH and CDR2 as LQKENI. CDR3 loop: CASSPPQGSSGANVLTF. The CDR3 DNA follows: TGTGCCAGCTCACCACCCCAGGGGAGCTCTGGGGCCAACGTCCTGACTTTC.

The V gene is TRBV7-2, the J gene TRBJ2-7, with 9 bases fitting TRBD1. Losses at the gene ends were 9 bases for V and 2 bases for J; bases not matched to a gene: 11. Germline CDR1 and CDR2: SGHTA and FQGNSA. The CDR3 extends over 15 amino acids. CDR3 region: CARPPRDRATYEQYF. For the CDR3, the DNA is TGTGCCAGACCCCCCCGGGACAGGGCAACCTACGAGCAGTACTTC.

This chain links TRBV5-5 with TRBJ1-1, with a tentative D call TRBD1 (5 bases). V lost 3 bases to trimming and J lost 1 base, with 13 bases between them. Per the germline V gene, CDR1 is SGHKS and CDR2 is YYEKEE (reference sequence). This CDR3 is built from 15 residues. CDR3 amino acids: CASSSLGGSNTEAFF. CDR3 bases: TGTGCCAGCAGCTCCCTCGGGGGGTCGAACACTGAAGCTTTCTTT. Together with reference TRBV5-5 and TRBJ1-1, the CDR3 gives the full variable domain: DAGVTQSPTHLIKTRGQQVTLRCSPISGHKSVSWYQQVLGQGPQFIFQYYEKEERGRGNFPDRFSARQFPNYSSELNVNALLLGDSALYLCASSSLGGSNTEAFFGQGTRLTVV.

On this clone itself: No conserved phenylalanine or tryptophan is present at the end of the CDR3, so a read error is the likely explanation. The chain carries TRBV18 and TRBJ1-1; D gene ambiguous. Germline V gene data show CDR1 as KGHSH and CDR2 as LQKENI. The length of the CDR3 is 13 residues. V was clipped by 2 bases and J by 3 bases, with 7 bases between them. CDR3 nucleotide sequence: TGTGCCAGCTCACCAAACGGGGACACTGAAGCTTTCCTT. Protein product: CASSPNGDTEAFL.

The genes are TRBV28 and TRBJ2-5; D is undetermined. Per the germline V gene, CDR1 is MDHEN and CDR2 is SYDVKM. V shed 6 bases and J shed 2 bases, with 10 bases lying between them. The CDR3 has 13 residues. The CDR3 region has the DNA TGTGCCAGCAGCCGAGGCGGACAAGAGACCCAGTACTTC. This translates into CASSRGGQETQYF.

The rearrangement joins TRBV15 to TRBJ2-4; D is possibly TRBD1 (6 bases). The CDR3 is made up of 17 amino acids. Germline values: CDR1 LNHNV, CDR2 YYDKDF (reference sequence). Trimming took 0 bases from V and 7 from J, leaving 19 bases between them. The CDR3 region has the DNA TGTGCCACCAGCAGAGATAGGGACCAGGGGCTACAGAACATTCAGTACTTC. Protein product: CATSRDRDQGLQNIQYF. Full variable domain (rest looked up from reference TRBV15 and TRBJ2-4): DAMVIQNPRYQVTQFGKPVTLSCSQTLNHNVMYWYQQKSSQAPKLLFHYYDKDFNNEADTPDNFQSRRPNTSFCFLDIRSPGLGDTAMYLCATSRDRDQGLQNIQYFGAGTRLSVL.

This chain connects TRBV27 to TRBJ1-1; D ambiguous. With 2 bases removed from V and 1 base from J, the gap between germline ends came to 5 bases. The germline gives CDR1 MNHEY, CDR2 SMNVEV (reference sequence). This CDR3 is 13 amino acids long. CDR3 residues: CASSLKGNTEAFF. CDR3 nucleotides: TGTGCCAGCAGTTTAAAGGGGAACACTGAAGCTTTCTTT.

Concerning this clone itself: The limits of the CDR3 on the DNA are not certain, so only TCRdb's listed CDR3 is given. The chain employs TRBV6-5 and TRBJ1-2; TRBD1 is taken as the D call from the table, unchecked against the DNA. Germline CDR1 MNHEY, CDR2 SVGAGI. The CDR3 is 14 amino acids in total, end residues counted. CDR3 region: CASRRDSSSGGYTF.

V usage is TRBV5-1 and J usage is TRBJ2-3, with 9 bases matching TRBD2. Per germline, CDR1 SGHRS and CDR2 YFSETQ. CDR3 length equals 17 residues. Trimming took 2 bases from V and 2 from J; bases not matched to a gene: 9. CDR3 in DNA: TGCGCCAGCAGCTTCGGCGGGGGGGCCGGACCCACAGATACGCAGTATTTT. Amino acid sequence: CASSFGGGAGPTDTQYF.

The J gene is TRBJ1-2, the V gene TRBV5-1; D may be TRBD1 (6 bases). Germline assignment: CDR1 SGHRS and CDR2 YFSETQ. Trimming took off 4 bases at V and 3 bases at J, with 10 bases between the two ends. This CDR3 region has 13 residues. The CDR3 sequence is CASSQGTYYGYTF. DNA for the CDR3: TGCGCCAGCAGCCAGGGGACATACTATGGCTACACCTTC. Using reference TRBV5-1 and TRBJ1-2 for the parts outside the CDR3, the full variable domain is KAGVTQTPRYLIKTRGQQVTLSCSPISGHRSVSWYQQTPGQGLQFLFEYFSETQRNKGNFPGRFSGRQFSNSRSEMNVSTLELGDSALYLCASSQGTYYGYTFGSGTRLTVV.

This chain uses TRBV27 with TRBJ1-5; D call uncertain. The CDR3 has 12 residues. V was shortened by 8 bases and J by 7 bases, with 12 bases between the two germline ends. Germline-derived CDR1 and CDR2 are MNHEY and SMNVEV (reference sequence). The DNA of the CDR3 is TGTGCCAGCTGGGCTCCGGGACAGCCCCAGCATTTT. The encoded protein is CASWAPGQPQHF.

The chain combines TRBV28 with TRBJ2-7; no firm D call. From germline, CDR1 is MDHEN and CDR2 SYDVKM. V gave up 6 bases and J gave up 3 bases, with 9 bases separating them. The length of the CDR3 is 12 residues. The CDR3 DNA follows: TGTGCCAGCAGCGAGGCTCTCTACGAGCAGTACTTC. It translates to CASSEALYEQYF.

The chain couples TRBV4-2 to TRBJ1-1; 7 bases line up with TRBD1. The ends lost 8 bases at V and 7 bases at J; junction bases unmatched: 10. This CDR3 spans 13 amino acids. The germline gives CDR1 LGHNA, CDR2 YNFKEQ. The CDR3 is CASGRGGSFEAFF. The CDR3 DNA reads TGTGCCAGCGGCAGAGGGGGCAGCTTTGAAGCTTTCTTT.

The rearrangement links TRBV6-1 to TRBJ2-1; D uncertain. The germline V and J ends were trimmed by 2 bases and 6 bases, with 8 bases remaining between them. This CDR3 has 13 amino acids. Per germline, CDR1 MNHNS and CDR2 SASEGT. The chain's CDR3 is CASSEFIINEQFF. Written as DNA, the CDR3 is TGTGCCAGCAGTGAATTCATCATCAATGAGCAGTTCTTC.

This clone was seen once. The J gene is TRBJ2-3, the V gene TRBV6-7; 8 nucleotides line up with TRBD2. TRBV6-7 is placed among ORFs of uncertain function. CDR3 length equals 14 residues. V gave up 10 bases and J gave up 0 bases; unmatched junction bases: 6. In DNA, the CDR3 is TGTGCCAAGCAGACGGGGGGGAGCACAGATACGCAGTATTTT. It is translated as CAKQTGGSTDTQYF.